This TCR beta chain was captured by sequencing in a study of T cells in localized non-small cell lung cancer (dated by TCRdb to between 2020 and 2021). Regarding the study in general: Comparing tumors with uninvolved tumor-adjacent lungs, the study looked at the T cell repertoires of 220 or so patients with early-stage NSCLC. All 220 or so NSCLC patients in the cohort were treatment-naive and had localized lung tumors that were resected. Of the NSCLC patients, 129 were male and around 99 were female, and the mean age was roughly 61 years. The study at large found these results: Longer overall survival was associated with higher blood T cell density, whereas shorter survival was associated with higher adjacent-lung clonality. Since the design was exploratory, TCR variables were selected using unadjusted p-values with no false-discovery rate correction. Because multi-region tumor sequencing was not performed, intratumor heterogeneity could not be ruled out. A median of approximately 53 of the top 100 tumor clones turned up in the paired uninvolved adjacent lung, and 25 to 30 of those clones also ranked among the top 100 of that same adjacent lung. Uninvolved tumor-adjacent lung showed the highest T cell clonality, higher than tumor, which suggests more focused antigenic responses in the uninvolved tumor-adjacent lung.

The immunoSEQ Assay was used to sequence TCR beta CDR3 regions from DNA. Turning to the authors' computational methods: To compute T cell density, TCR beta template counts were normalized to usable DNA, which was estimated by amplifying housekeeping genes. Using the preseqR package, richness was estimated by extrapolating to 120,000 templates for tissue samples and 400,000 templates for PBMC samples. Clonality was taken to be one minus Pielou's evenness. Differential abundance testing on productive amino-acid clonotypes, with a minimum total count of 5 and an alpha of 0.1, was used to identify tissue-enriched TCRs. The Jaccard Index and the Morisita Overlap Index were used to measure repertoire overlap between compartments. GLIPH clustered TCR beta CDR3s with public tetramer-defined viral CDR3s; viral motifs required at least three viral sequences plus V-gene enrichment. Sourced from immuneACCESS, this table was stored by TCRdb with only in-frame sequences that have V and J called. A share of the clones is absent; for the studies checked, an unresolved V gene accounts for under half, and the remainder has no known explanation. V, J and clone size reflect that table, while D and trimming were determined from the DNA. The sample table contains 70,000 or so clones; only one count was recorded for roughly 84% of them. 1% to 1.5% of the sample is taken by the ten largest.

Note on this clone: The clone's antigen remains unknown. Base qualities are not provided; no much larger clone lies one nucleotide away.

CDR1 SEHNR and CDR2 FQNEAQ are derived from the germline V gene (reference sequence). Counted from cysteine to phenylalanine, this CDR3 has 15 amino acids. The kept DNA is CDR3 alone, 45 bases in frame from the first base. Germline trimming: 5 bases from V, 9 bases from J; junction bases outside gene matches: 12. At diagnosis, peripheral blood, uninvolved tumor-adjacent lung and tumor were collected and were preserved as a mix of fresh-frozen and FFPE material. For TCR repertoire profiling, blood samples were analyzed in the form of peripheral blood mononuclear cells. Recombination joined TRBV7-9 with TRBJ2-1, and TRBD1 aligns with 8 junction nucleotides. This TCR came from a female donor over 55 with stage I lung adenocarcinoma. The sample in question was peripheral blood, obtained before any cancer treatment. The nucleotides read TGTGCCAGCAGCAGAGACAGGGGCGCCTGGAGTGAGCAGTTCTTC. Translated, this is CASSRDRGAWSEQFF.